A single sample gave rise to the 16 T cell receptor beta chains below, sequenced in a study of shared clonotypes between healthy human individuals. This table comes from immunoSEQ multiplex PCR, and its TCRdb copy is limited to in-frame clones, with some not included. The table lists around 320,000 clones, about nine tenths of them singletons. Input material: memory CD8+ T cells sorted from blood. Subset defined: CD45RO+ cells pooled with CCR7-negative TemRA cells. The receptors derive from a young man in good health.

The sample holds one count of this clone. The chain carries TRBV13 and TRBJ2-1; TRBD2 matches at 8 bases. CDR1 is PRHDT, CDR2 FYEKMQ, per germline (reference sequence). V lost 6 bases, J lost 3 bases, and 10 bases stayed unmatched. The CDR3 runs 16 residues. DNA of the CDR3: TGTGCCAGCAGTGCCGGGCCCAGCGGGAGCTACAATGAGCAGTTCTTC. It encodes CASSAGPSGSYNEQFF.

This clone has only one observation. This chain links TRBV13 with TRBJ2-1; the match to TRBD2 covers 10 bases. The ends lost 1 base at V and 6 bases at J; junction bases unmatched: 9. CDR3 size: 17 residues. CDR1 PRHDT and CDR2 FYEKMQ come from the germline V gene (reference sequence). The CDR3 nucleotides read TGTGCCAGCAGCTTAGCCCCTCAGCGGGGGGGCCTCAATGAGCAGTTCTTC. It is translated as CASSLAPQRGGLNEQFF.

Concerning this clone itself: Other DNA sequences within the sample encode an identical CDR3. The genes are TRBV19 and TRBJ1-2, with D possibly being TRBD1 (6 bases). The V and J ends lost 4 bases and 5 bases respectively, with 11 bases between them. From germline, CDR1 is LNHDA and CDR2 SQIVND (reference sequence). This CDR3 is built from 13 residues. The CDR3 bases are TGTGCCAGTAGTACCTCAACAGGGTATGGCTACACCTTC. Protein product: CASSTSTGYGYTF.

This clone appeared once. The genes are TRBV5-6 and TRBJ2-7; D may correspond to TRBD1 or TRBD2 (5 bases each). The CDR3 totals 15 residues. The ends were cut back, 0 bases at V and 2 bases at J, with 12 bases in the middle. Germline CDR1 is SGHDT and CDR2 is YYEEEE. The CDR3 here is CASSLAPWDPYEQYF. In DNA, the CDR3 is TGTGCCAGCAGCTTGGCTCCTTGGGACCCCTACGAGCAGTACTTC.

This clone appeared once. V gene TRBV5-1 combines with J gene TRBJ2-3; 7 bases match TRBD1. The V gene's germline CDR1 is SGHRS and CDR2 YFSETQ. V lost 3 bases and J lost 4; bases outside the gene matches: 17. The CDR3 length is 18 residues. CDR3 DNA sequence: TGCGCCAGCAGCTCCCGGGACGCAGGGGGTGGTTGGCCAGATACGCAGTATTTT. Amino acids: CASSSRDAGGGWPDTQYF.

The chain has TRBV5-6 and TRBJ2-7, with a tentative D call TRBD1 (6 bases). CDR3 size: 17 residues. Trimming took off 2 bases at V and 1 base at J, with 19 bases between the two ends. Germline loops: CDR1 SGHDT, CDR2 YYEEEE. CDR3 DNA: TGTGCCAGCAGCTTCGGACCCCGCAGGACAGTTTCCTACGAGCAGTACTTC. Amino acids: CASSFGPRRTVSYEQYF.

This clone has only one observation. Here the CDR3 reads CASSSTGVEQYF. CDR3 coding DNA: TGTGCCAGCAGCTCTACAGGGGTCGAGCAGTACTTC. This sequence joins TRBV7-9 and TRBJ2-7; 7 positions match TRBD1. V shed 4 bases and J 6 bases; nucleotides not matched to a gene: 3. The CDR3 length is 12 residues. Germline CDR1 reads SEHNR; CDR2 reads FQNEAQ (reference sequence).

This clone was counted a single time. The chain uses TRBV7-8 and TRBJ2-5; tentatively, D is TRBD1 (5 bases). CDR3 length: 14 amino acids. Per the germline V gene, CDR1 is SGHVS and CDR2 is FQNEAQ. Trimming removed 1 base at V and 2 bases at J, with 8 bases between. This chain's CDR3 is CASSLGQTQETQYF. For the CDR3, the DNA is TGTGCCAGCAGCTTAGGACAGACTCAAGAGACCCAGTACTTC.

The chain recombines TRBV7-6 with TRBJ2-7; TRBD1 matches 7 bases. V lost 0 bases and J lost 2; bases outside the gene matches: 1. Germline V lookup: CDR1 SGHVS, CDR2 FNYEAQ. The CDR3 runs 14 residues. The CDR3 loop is CASSLAGTAYEQYF. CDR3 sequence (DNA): TGTGCCAGCAGCTTAGCTGGGACAGCCTACGAGCAGTACTTC.

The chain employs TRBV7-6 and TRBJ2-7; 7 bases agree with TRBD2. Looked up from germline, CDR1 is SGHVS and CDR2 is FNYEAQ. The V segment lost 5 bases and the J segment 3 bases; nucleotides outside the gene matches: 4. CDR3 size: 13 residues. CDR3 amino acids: CASSQGLGYEQYF. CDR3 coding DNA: TGTGCCAGCAGCCAAGGACTAGGCTACGAGCAGTACTTC.

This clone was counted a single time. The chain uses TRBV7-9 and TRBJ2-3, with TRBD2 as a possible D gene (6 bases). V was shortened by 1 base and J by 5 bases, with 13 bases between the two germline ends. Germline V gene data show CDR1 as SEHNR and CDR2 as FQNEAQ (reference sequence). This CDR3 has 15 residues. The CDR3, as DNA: TGTGCCAGCAGCTTAGTGGTAGCGGCGGGAGATACGCAGTATTTT. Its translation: CASSLVVAAGDTQYF.

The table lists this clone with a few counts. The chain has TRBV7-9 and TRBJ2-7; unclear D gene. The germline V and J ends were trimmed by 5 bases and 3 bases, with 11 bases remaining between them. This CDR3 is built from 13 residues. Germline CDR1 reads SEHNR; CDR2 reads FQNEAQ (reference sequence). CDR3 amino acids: CASSPDGFYEQYF. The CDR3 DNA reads TGTGCCAGCAGCCCCGACGGGTTCTACGAGCAGTACTTC.

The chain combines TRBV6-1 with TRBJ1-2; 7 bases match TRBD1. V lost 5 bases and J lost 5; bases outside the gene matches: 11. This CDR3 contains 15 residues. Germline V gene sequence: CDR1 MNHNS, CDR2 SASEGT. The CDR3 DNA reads TGTGCCAGCAGTCAAGGGGGAGGGGGCCATTATGGCTACACCTTC. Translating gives CASSQGGGGHYGYTF.

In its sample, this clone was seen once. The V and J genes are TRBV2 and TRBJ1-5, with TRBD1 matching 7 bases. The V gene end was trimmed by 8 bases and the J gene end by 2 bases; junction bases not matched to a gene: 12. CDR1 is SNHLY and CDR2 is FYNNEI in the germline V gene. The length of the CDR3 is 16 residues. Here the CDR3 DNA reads TGTGCCAGCGACCATGGGGACAGCTTGGGCAATCAGCCCCAGCATTTT. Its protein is CASDHGDSLGNQPQHF.

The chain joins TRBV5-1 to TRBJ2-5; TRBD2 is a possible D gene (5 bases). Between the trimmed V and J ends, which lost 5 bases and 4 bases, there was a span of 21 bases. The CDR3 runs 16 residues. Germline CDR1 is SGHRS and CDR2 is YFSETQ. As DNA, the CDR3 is TGCGCCAGCAGGAGGATCAGCGGAAGGAAGAGAGAGACCCAGTACTTC. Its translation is CASRRISGRKRETQYF.

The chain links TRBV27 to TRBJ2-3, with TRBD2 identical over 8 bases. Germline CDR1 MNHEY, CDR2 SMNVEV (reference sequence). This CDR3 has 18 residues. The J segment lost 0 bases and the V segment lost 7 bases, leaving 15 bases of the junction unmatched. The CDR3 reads CASTIRGGRTPSTDTQYF. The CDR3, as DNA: TGTGCCAGCACCATAAGGGGCGGGAGGACCCCTAGCACAGATACGCAGTATTTT.